The 30 T cell receptor beta chains given below trace back to one sample, sequenced in a study of response to subunit inactivated influenza vaccine. TCRdb called the RT-PCR reads again in MiXCR, with one record for every CDR3 protein. The table records some 160,000 distinct CDR3 sequences, roughly a tenth of them present only once. The source was non-naive T cells sorted from PBMCs, collected roughly 48 days after vaccination. The receptor source for this set is a man between 50 and 59 years old who received an inactivated influenza vaccine.

This clonotype has at least ten counts. The V gene is TRBV7-8, the J gene TRBJ2-7; TRBD1 aligns across 7 bases. The CDR3 has 15 residues. CDR1 and CDR2 (germline): SGHVS, FQNEAQ. V gave up 0 bases and J gave up 6 bases; unmatched junction bases: 8. The DNA of the CDR3 is TGTGCCAGCAGCTTAGCATACACAGGGGTGGGCGAGCAGTACTTC. This gives the protein CASSLAYTGVGEQYF.

In its sample, this clonotype was seen many times. V and J are TRBV12-3 or TRBV12-4 and TRBJ1-1; D might be TRBD1 (6 bases). Deletions cut 7 bases from V and 0 bases from J, with 15 bases between. CDR3 length equals 15 residues. The CDR3 DNA reads as TGTGCCAGCAAGGGGGGCGAATGGGTGAACACTGAAGCTTTCTTT. Residues: CASKGGEWVNTEAFF.

The gene calls are TRBV6-2 or TRBV6-3 and TRBJ2-7, with 10 positions matching TRBD2. The trim removed 5 bases at V and 0 bases at J, leaving 7 bases unmatched. This CDR3 has 16 residues. Per germline, CDR1 MNHEY and CDR2 SVGEGT. CDR3 protein: CASSPLAGGGSYEQYF. Written as DNA, the CDR3 is TGTGCCAGCAGTCCTTTAGCGGGAGGAGGCTCCTACGAGCAGTACTTC.

This clonotype was found many times. The V and J genes are TRBV20-1 and TRBJ1-2; TRBD1 is a possible D gene (6 bases). This CDR3 is 14 amino acids long. V was trimmed by 2 bases and J by 2 bases, leaving 12 bases between them. Germline V lookup: CDR1 DFQATT, CDR2 SNEGSKA (reference sequence). The CDR3, as DNA: TGCAGTGCTAGAAGGGGGGCGTTGAACTATGGCTACACCTTC. Residues: CSARRGALNYGYTF.

The genes are TRBV6-2 or TRBV6-3 and TRBJ2-1; D call uncertain. This CDR3 is 13 amino acids long. V gave up 6 bases and J gave up 8 bases, with 14 bases separating them. Per germline, CDR1 MNHEY and CDR2 SVGEGT. CDR3 DNA sequence: TGTGCCAGCAGCCCAAGGAGAGACGATGAGCAGTTCTTC. Its translation: CASSPRRDDEQFF.

This rearrangement joins TRBV30 to TRBJ1-2, with D unclear. This CDR3 is built from 14 residues. With 1 base removed from V and 1 base from J, the gap between germline ends came to 10 bases. Germline V gives CDR1 GTSNPN, CDR2 SVGIG (reference sequence). The CDR3 coding sequence is TGTGCCTGGAGTGCTCGGAAGGGTAACTATGGCTACACCTTC. Translation gives CAWSARKGNYGYTF.

The gene calls are TRBV25-1 and TRBJ1-1; no definite D call. Germline assignment: CDR1 MGHDK and CDR2 SYGVNS. This CDR3 is 13 amino acids long. Trimming stripped 5 bases from V and 1 base from J, with 8 bases between. This CDR3 reads CASSKPGNTEAFF. The CDR3 DNA sequence: TGTGCCAGCAGTAAACCGGGGAACACTGAAGCTTTCTTT.

Regarding this clonotype: The junction and the germline gene differ at one end; a read error may be behind it. The V call is TRBV10-3, the J call TRBJ2-2, with D perhaps matching TRBD2 (6 bases). Germline V gene lookup returns CDR1 ENHRY and CDR2 SYGVKD. This CDR3 has 15 residues. The CDR3 is CAISESGRNTGELFF. CDR3 DNA sequence: TGTGCCATCAGCGAGTCCGGGAGGAACACCGGGGAGCTGTTTTTT.

The chain uses TRBV7-9 and TRBJ2-7, with 9 bases fitting TRBD2. J lost 3 bases, V lost 5 bases, and 11 bases had no gene match. The CDR3 contains 16 residues. In germline, CDR1 is SEHNR, CDR2 FQNEAQ (reference sequence). The CDR3 DNA follows: TGTGCCAGCAGCGGGCGTCTCGGCGGGGGGGACTACGAGCAGTACTTC. This codes for CASSGRLGGGDYEQYF.

The chain has TRBV7-2 and TRBJ2-7; D might be TRBD1 (6 bases). The CDR3 is made up of 13 amino acids. The V end lost 3 bases, the J end lost 2 bases, and 8 bases lay between the germline ends. Germline CDR1 reads SGHTA; CDR2 reads FQGNSA. CDR3 coding DNA: TGTGCCAGCAGCTTCAACAGGGCCTACGAGCAGTACTTC. Protein product: CASSFNRAYEQYF.

This clonotype occurred many times. The V and J genes are TRBV12-3 or TRBV12-4 and TRBJ2-7; D might be TRBD1 or TRBD2, each matching 5 bases. Trimming left V 5 bases short and J 2 bases short, with 16 bases between. The CDR3 has 15 amino acids. The CDR3 DNA follows: TGTGCCAGCAGTCCCGGGGCATGGACCACCTACGAGCAGTACTTC. Protein sequence: CASSPGAWTTYEQYF.

This clonotype came up a few times. The V gene is TRBV3-1, the J gene TRBJ2-7, with 13 bases that match TRBD2. In germline, CDR1 is LGHDT, CDR2 YNNKEL (reference sequence). Trimming removed 4 bases from V and 13 bases from J; junction bases left unmatched: 4. This CDR3 comprises 12 residues. The CDR3 DNA reads as TGTGCCAGCAGCCCTGGACTAGCGGGGGTCTACTTC. It yields the protein CASSPGLAGVYF.

This clonotype showed up just a few times. V is TRBV7-2 and J is TRBJ2-1; TRBD2 agrees at 11 bases. Losses at the gene ends were 5 bases for V and 8 bases for J; bases not matched to a gene: 8. The CDR3 consists of 15 residues. CDR1 is SGHTA and CDR2 is FQGNSA in the germline V gene. The CDR3 loop reads CASSPDSGRAYEQFF. The CDR3, as DNA: TGTGCCAGCAGCCCTGATAGCGGGAGGGCCTATGAGCAGTTCTTC.

The V and J genes are TRBV12-2 and TRBJ2-5; TRBD2 is the table's D call and was not checked against the DNA. TRBV12-2 is given as a pseudogene. The CDR3 consists of 16 residues. This chain's CDR3 is CASRLFLAGLEETQYF. The CDR3, as DNA: TGTGCAAGTCGCTTATTCTTAGCGGGACTGGAAGAGACCCAGTACTTC.

The chain carries TRBV10-3 and TRBJ2-2, with D perhaps TRBD1 (6 bases). This CDR3 is 15 amino acids long. Between the trimmed V and J ends, which lost 2 bases and 0 bases, there was a span of 7 bases. The germline gives CDR1 ENHRY, CDR2 SYGVKD. As DNA, the CDR3 is TGTGCCATCAGTGAGACAGGGCCGAACACCGGGGAGCTGTTTTTT. It is translated as CAISETGPNTGELFF.

The CDR3 loop is CASSQTFGQGTPQDTQYF. In nucleotides, the CDR3 is TGTGCCAGCAGCCAAACATTCGGGCAGGGAACCCCCCAAGATACGCAGTATTTT. The chain employs TRBV4-2 and TRBJ2-3, with a tentative D call TRBD1 (5 bases). V lost 2 bases, J lost 5 bases, and 23 bases lay in between. The germline V gene has CDR1 LGHNA and CDR2 YNFKEQ. The CDR3 is 18 amino acids.

Note on this clonotype: The junction does not match germline at one end; this may be a read error. The chain combines TRBV3-1 with TRBJ2-7; 7 nucleotides match TRBD1. Germline CDR1 LGHDT, CDR2 YNNKEL (reference sequence). The CDR3 contains 15 residues. The CDR3 loop is CASSQAGTATYEQYF. CDR3 bases: TGTGCCAGCAGTCAAGCCGGGACAGCAACTTACGAGCAGTACTTC.

The J gene is TRBJ1-2, the V gene TRBV15, with TRBD1 matching over 7 bases. Per germline, CDR1 LNHNV and CDR2 YYDKDF (reference sequence). There are 14 residues in the CDR3. Losses at the gene ends were 3 bases for V and 4 bases for J; bases not matched to a gene: 5. The CDR3 region is CATSRATGVYGYTF. In DNA, the CDR3 is TGTGCCACCAGCAGGGCCACAGGGGTCTATGGCTACACCTTC.

A few counts support this clonotype. The chain is built from TRBV7-8 and TRBJ2-1; TRBD2 is a possible D gene (6 bases). V was pared by 5 bases and J by 9 bases, with 14 bases between. This CDR3 contains 13 residues. CDR1 SGHVS and CDR2 FQNEAQ come from the germline V gene. The CDR3 spells CASSRTLEGEQFF. CDR3 bases: TGTGCCAGCAGCCGGACATTGGAGGGTGAGCAGTTCTTC.

The chain has TRBV28 and TRBJ2-7; D remains unclear. The germline V gene has CDR1 MDHEN and CDR2 SYDVKM. The CDR3 loop spans 15 amino acids. V lost 7 bases and J 1 base, leaving 17 bases between the germline ends. CDR3 protein: CASIPSGVGSYEQYF. The DNA for the CDR3 is TGTGCCAGCATTCCTTCAGGCGTGGGTTCCTACGAGCAGTACTTC.

The V call is TRBV3-1, the J call TRBJ1-3; D not resolved. Looked up from germline, CDR1 is LGHDT and CDR2 is YNNKEL (reference sequence). The germline V and J ends were trimmed by 4 bases and 3 bases, with 10 bases remaining between them. CDR3 length: 14 amino acids. The CDR3 nucleotides read TGTGCCAGCAGCCCCACCGCAGATGGAAACACCATATATTTT. It codes for CASSPTADGNTIYF.

The sample holds many counts of this clonotype. The chain has TRBV29-1 and TRBJ2-1, with D tentatively TRBD1 (5 bases). Trimming pared 7 bases from V and 3 bases from J, leaving 16 bases between. The CDR3 is 14 amino acids. The V gene's germline CDR1 is SQVTM and CDR2 ANQGSEA. CDR3 sequence: CSAVQGSYYNEQFF. The DNA for the CDR3 is TGCAGCGCCGTTCAGGGATCCTACTACAATGAGCAGTTCTTC.

This chain connects TRBV2 to TRBJ1-6; weak D call: TRBD1 (5 bases). This CDR3 is built from 13 residues. The V end was cut by 3 bases, the J end by 8 bases, with 8 bases between. Per the germline V gene, CDR1 is SNHLY and CDR2 is FYNNEI. The CDR3 nucleotides read TGTGCCAGCAGTGACAGGGAGTATTCACCCCTCCACTTT. This translates into CASSDREYSPLHF.

This clonotype has only a few counts. The chain is built from TRBV7-2 and TRBJ1-4; 10 nucleotides agree with TRBD1. The CDR3 length is 16 residues. Per germline, CDR1 SGHTA and CDR2 FQGNSA. The trim removed 0 bases at V and 9 bases at J, leaving 7 bases unmatched. Here the CDR3 reads CASSLARGQGRQKLFF. The CDR3 DNA reads as TGTGCCAGCAGCTTAGCGAGGGGACAGGGGAGGCAAAAACTGTTTTTT.

This clonotype came up once. The chain carries TRBV7-2 and TRBJ1-5, with 7 bases matching TRBD1. Germline loops: CDR1 SGHTA, CDR2 FQGNSA. Trimming at V came to 5 bases and at J to 9 bases, leaving 13 bases not matched to a gene. This CDR3 region has 15 residues. The CDR3 DNA follows: TGTGCCAGCAGCCCGCAGGGGGGCGCCGGGTCGCCCCAGCATTTT. The encoded protein is CASSPQGGAGSPQHF.

This clonotype was detected ten times or more. The chain joins TRBV10-3 to TRBJ2-3; 10 nucleotides match TRBD2. The trim removed 8 bases at V and 4 bases at J, leaving 6 bases unmatched. The CDR3 contains 14 residues. CDR1 is ENHRY and CDR2 is SYGVKD in the germline V gene. The CDR3 DNA reads TGTGCCATCGGTGGTAGCGGGAGGCCAGATACGCAGTATTTT. It is translated as CAIGGSGRPDTQYF.

There are a few counts of this clonotype. V gene TRBV6-2 or TRBV6-3 combines with J gene TRBJ2-3; 12 nucleotides line up with TRBD1. With 6 bases clipped from V and 8 bases from J, the junction kept 15 bases outside the gene matches. Germline V gives CDR1 MNHEY, CDR2 SVGEGT. The CDR3 contains 17 residues. The CDR3 spells CASSSQRTGTGGSTQYF. DNA of the CDR3: TGTGCCAGCAGCTCCCAACGGACCGGGACAGGGGGCTCTACGCAGTATTTT.

This rearrangement joins TRBV5-1 to TRBJ2-7; possibly TRBD1 or TRBD2 for D (5 bases each). Germline V gene sequence: CDR1 SGHRS, CDR2 YFSETQ. The CDR3 extends over 14 amino acids. The V gene lost 4 bases and the J gene lost 4 bases, with 15 bases spanning the gap. CDR3 in DNA: TGCGCCAGCAGCCCGAGGGGTGGGATGTACGAGCAGTACTTC. Translation gives CASSPRGGMYEQYF.

V is TRBV11-2 and J is TRBJ1-1; perhaps TRBD1 as D (5 bases). V dropped 2 bases and J dropped 6 bases, with 13 bases sitting between them. There are 14 residues in the CDR3. Germline CDR1 SGHAT, CDR2 FQNNGV. The CDR3 coding sequence is TGTGCCAGCAGCTTATTGGTTGGGGGGGCTGAAGCTTTCTTT. It specifies CASSLLVGGAEAFF.

This clonotype was counted ten times or more. In DNA, the CDR3 is TGCGCCTCGAAACTGACGGGGGGACAGGTCGATGAGCAGTTCTTC. Its translation is CASKLTGGQVDEQFF. This chain links TRBV5-1 with TRBJ2-1, with a weak D call TRBD1 (8 bases). The CDR3 runs to 15 residues. V was pared by 10 bases and J by 8 bases, with 25 bases between. Germline loops: CDR1 SGHRS, CDR2 YFSETQ.